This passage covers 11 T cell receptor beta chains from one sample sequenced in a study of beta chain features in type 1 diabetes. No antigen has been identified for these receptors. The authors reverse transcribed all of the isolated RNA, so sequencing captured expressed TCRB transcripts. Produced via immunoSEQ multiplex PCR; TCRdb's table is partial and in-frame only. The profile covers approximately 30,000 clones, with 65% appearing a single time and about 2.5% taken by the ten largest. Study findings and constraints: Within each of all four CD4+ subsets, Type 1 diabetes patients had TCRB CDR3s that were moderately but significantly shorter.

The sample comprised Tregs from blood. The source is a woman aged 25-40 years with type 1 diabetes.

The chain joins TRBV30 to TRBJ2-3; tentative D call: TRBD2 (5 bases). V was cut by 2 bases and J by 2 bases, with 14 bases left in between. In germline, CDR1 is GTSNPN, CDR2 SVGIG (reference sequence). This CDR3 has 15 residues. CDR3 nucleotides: TGTGCCTGGAGTCTGGCGGGCATATCCACAGATACGCAGTATTTT. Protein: CAWSLAGISTDTQYF. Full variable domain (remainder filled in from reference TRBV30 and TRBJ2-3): SQTIHQWPATLVQPVGSPLSLECTVEGTSNPNLYWYRQAAGRGLQLLFYSVGIGQISSEVPQNLSASRPQDRQFILSSKKLLLSDSGFYLCAWSLAGISTDTQYFGPGTRLTVL.

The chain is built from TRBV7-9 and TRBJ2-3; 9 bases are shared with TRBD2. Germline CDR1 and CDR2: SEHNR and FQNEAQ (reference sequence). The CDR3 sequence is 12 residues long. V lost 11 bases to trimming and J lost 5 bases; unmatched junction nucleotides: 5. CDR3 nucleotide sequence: TGTGCCGGTAGCGGGAGTGGAGATACGCAGTATTTT. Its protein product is CAGSGSGDTQYF.

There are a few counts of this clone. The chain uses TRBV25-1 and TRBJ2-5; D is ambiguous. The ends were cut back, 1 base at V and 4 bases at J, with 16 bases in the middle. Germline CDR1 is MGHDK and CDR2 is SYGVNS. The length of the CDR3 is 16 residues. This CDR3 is CASSEFERASGETQYF. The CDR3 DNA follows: TGTGCCAGCAGTGAATTTGAGCGCGCTTCGGGAGAGACCCAGTACTTC. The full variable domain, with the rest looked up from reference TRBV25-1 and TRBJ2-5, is EADIYQTPRYLVIGTGKKITLECSQTMGHDKMYWYQQDPGMELHLIHYSYGVNSTEKGDLSSESTVSRIRTEHFPLTLESARPSHTSQYLCASSEFERASGETQYFGPGTRLLVL.

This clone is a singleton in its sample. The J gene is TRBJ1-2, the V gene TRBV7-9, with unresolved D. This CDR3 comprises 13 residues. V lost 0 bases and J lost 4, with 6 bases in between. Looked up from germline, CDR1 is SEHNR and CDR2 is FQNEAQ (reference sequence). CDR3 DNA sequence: TGTGCCAGCAGCTTAGCTGGGAGCTATGGCTACACCTTC. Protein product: CASSLAGSYGYTF.

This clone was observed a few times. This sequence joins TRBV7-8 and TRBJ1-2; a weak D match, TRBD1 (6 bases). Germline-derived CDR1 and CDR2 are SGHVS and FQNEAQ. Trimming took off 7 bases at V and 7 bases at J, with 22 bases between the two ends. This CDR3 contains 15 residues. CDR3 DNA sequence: TGTGCCAGCACCTTCTGGGGGAGGGGGATGGGTGGCTACACCTTC. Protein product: CASTFWGRGMGGYTF.

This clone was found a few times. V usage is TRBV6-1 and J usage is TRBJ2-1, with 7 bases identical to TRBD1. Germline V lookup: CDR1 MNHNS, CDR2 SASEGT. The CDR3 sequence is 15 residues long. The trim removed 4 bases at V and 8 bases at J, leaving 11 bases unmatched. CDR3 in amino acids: CASSAQGPSGDEQFF. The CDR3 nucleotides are TGTGCCAGCAGTGCACAGGGGCCATCAGGCGATGAGCAGTTCTTC.

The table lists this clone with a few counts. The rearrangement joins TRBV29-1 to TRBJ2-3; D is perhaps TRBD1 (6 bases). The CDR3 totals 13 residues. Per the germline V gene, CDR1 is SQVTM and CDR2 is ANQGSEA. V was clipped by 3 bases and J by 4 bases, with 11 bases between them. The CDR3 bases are TGCAGCGTTGATACAGGGATGTCAGATACGCAGTATTTT. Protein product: CSVDTGMSDTQYF.

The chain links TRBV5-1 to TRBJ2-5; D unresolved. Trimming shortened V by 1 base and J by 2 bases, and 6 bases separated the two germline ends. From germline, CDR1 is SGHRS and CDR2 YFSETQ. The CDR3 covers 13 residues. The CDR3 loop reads CASSLSVQETQYF. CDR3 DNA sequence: TGCGCCAGCAGCTTGAGCGTTCAAGAGACCCAGTACTTC.

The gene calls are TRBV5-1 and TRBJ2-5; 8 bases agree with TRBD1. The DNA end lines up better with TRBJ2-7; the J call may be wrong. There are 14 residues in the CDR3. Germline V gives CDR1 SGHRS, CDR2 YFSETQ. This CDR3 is CASSSYRGDYEQYF. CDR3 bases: TGCGCCAGCAGCTCTTACAGGGGGGACTACGAGCAGTACTTC.

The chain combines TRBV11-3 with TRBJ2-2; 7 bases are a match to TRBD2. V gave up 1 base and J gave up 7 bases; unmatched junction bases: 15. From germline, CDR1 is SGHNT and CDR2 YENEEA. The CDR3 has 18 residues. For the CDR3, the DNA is TGTGCCAGCAGCTTAGTCGCTTGGGCGGGAGCTGCGATCGGGGAGCTGTTTTTT. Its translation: CASSLVAWAGAAIGELFF.

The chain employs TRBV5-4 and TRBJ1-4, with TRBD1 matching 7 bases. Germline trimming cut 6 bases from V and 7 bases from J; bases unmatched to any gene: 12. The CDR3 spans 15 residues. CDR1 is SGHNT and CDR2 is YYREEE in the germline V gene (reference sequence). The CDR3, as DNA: TGTGCCAGCACCGTGAAGGGGGCATTAAGTGAAAAACTGTTTTTT. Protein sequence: CASTVKGALSEKLFF.